The next 14 T cell receptor beta chains were all read from a single sample in a study of control samples from healthy donors and cancer patients (dated by TCRdb to the early 2020s). To prepare the library, the immunoSEQ multiplex PCR assay was applied. Drawn from immuneACCESS, this table holds only the in-frame rearrangements with V and J called that TCRdb kept. Clones are partly lost; checked studies trace under half to an unresolved V gene and leave the rest unexplained. The sample table records tens of thousands of clones; around 85% of these occur just once. The leading ten clones occupy under 40% of the sample. Sequencing was done on a sample of PBMCs. Receptor source: a man aged 65 to 79 with lung cancer.

V usage is TRBV30 and J usage is TRBJ1-1; no reliable D call. V dropped 0 bases and J dropped 1 base, with 9 bases sitting between them. Germline CDR1 is GTSNPN and CDR2 is SVGIG (reference sequence). This CDR3 is 14 amino acids long. The CDR3 protein is CAWSVGRPNTEAFF. The CDR3 DNA reads TGTGCCTGGAGTGTAGGCCGGCCGAACACTGAAGCTTTCTTT.

CDR3 nucleotide sequence: TGTGCCAGTAGTACCGCGGGACAGGGTCTTGGCTACACCTTC. It translates to CASSTAGQGLGYTF. V gene TRBV19 combines with J gene TRBJ1-2; 9 bases agree with TRBD1. The V and J ends lost 4 bases and 7 bases, in that order; junction bases with no gene match: 7. CDR3 length: 14 residues. From germline, CDR1 is LNHDA and CDR2 SQIVND (reference sequence).

The chain is built from TRBV11-2 and TRBJ2-7; a weak D match, TRBD1 (6 bases). Germline CDR1 reads SGHAT; CDR2 reads FQNNGV. Deletions cut 1 base from V and 3 bases from J, with 13 bases between. The CDR3 has 15 residues. In DNA, the CDR3 is TGTGCCAGCAGCTTAGTATCGGACAGTTACTACGAGCAGTACTTC. Protein sequence: CASSLVSDSYYEQYF.

The genes are TRBV23-1 and TRBJ1-3, with D possibly matching TRBD1 (6 bases). TRBV23-1 is identified as an open reading frame with a role that is uncertain. This CDR3 has 15 residues. Trimming cost V 8 bases and J 5 bases, with 19 bases left between them. CDR3: CASCWSHRDRNTIYF. The DNA of the CDR3 is TGCGCCAGCTGTTGGAGCCACAGGGACCGAAACACCATATATTTT.

This rearrangement joins TRBV4-1 to TRBJ1-6; 9 nucleotides line up with TRBD1. V lost 4 bases to trimming and J lost 3 bases; unmatched junction nucleotides: 4. The CDR3 has 16 residues. Looked up from germline, CDR1 is MGHRA and CDR2 is YSYEKL. CDR3 sequence (DNA): TGCGCCAGCAGCCGGGAGACAGGGGGCTATAATTCACCCCTCCACTTT. Residues: CASSRETGGYNSPLHF.

This clone was recorded only once. The rearrangement links TRBV7-2 to TRBJ2-1, with D uncertain. The CDR3 is 13 amino acids. The V end was cut by 2 bases, the J end by 10 bases, with 12 bases between. Per the germline V gene, CDR1 is SGHTA and CDR2 is FQGNSA. The CDR3 region is CASSLNRLGEQFF. The CDR3 bases are TGTGCCAGCAGCTTAAACCGGCTAGGGGAGCAGTTCTTC. The variable domain in full, with the rest retrieved from reference TRBV7-2 and TRBJ2-1, is GAGVSQSPSNKVTEKGKDVELRCDPISGHTALYWYRQSLGQGLEFLIYFQGNSAPDKSGLPSDRFSAERTGGSVSTLTIQRTQQEDSAVYLCASSLNRLGEQFFGPGTRLTVL.

The chain is built from TRBV30 and TRBJ1-2, with 9 bases identical to TRBD1. CDR1 GTSNPN and CDR2 SVGIG come from the germline V gene (reference sequence). After removal of 0 bases from V and 4 bases from J, the junction contained 12 bases not matched to a gene. This CDR3 is built from 17 residues. The CDR3 is CAWSVRAAGQGRYGYTF. In DNA, the CDR3 is TGTGCCTGGAGTGTACGAGCCGCAGGACAGGGGCGCTATGGCTACACCTTC.

The CDR3 nucleotides are TGTGCCAGCAGCTTACAGGGGTCTGGAAACACCATATATTTT. This gives the protein CASSLQGSGNTIYF. The rearrangement joins TRBV7-9 to TRBJ1-3, with D tentatively TRBD1 (6 bases). The CDR3 covers 14 residues. Germline assignment: CDR1 SEHNR and CDR2 FQNEAQ (reference sequence). The V end was cut by 2 bases, the J end by 1 base, with 6 bases between.

The chain has TRBV9 and TRBJ1-2, with TRBD1 identical over 8 bases. V was pared by 0 bases and J by 7 bases, with 5 bases of the junction left unmatched. Germline CDR1 and CDR2: SGDLS and YYNGEE. The CDR3 loop spans 14 amino acids. The CDR3 DNA is TGTGCCAGCAGCGTAGGCTGGACAGGGAGTGGCTACACCTTC. Translated, it gives CASSVGWTGSGYTF.

The rearrangement joins TRBV30 to TRBJ2-5, with D unclear. Between the trimmed V and J ends, which lost 4 bases and 2 bases, there was a span of 5 bases. This CDR3 is 11 amino acids long. The V gene's germline CDR1 is GTSNPN and CDR2 SVGIG (reference sequence). CDR3 DNA: TGTGCCTGGAAACAGCAAGAGACCCAGTACTTC. Encoded protein: CAWKQQETQYF.

The chain uses TRBV11-2 and TRBJ1-2; the D is unclear. With 0 bases removed from V and 5 bases from J, the gap between germline ends came to 10 bases. Per the germline V gene, CDR1 is SGHAT and CDR2 is FQNNGV. This CDR3 region has 14 residues. CDR3 protein: CASSLDPAVYGYTF. CDR3 nucleotide sequence: TGTGCCAGCAGCTTAGATCCGGCCGTATATGGCTACACCTTC.

CDR3 sequence reads: CASRNPGPTSSGNTIYF. The CDR3 DNA follows: TGTGCCAGCAGAAATCCGGGACCGACTAGCTCTGGAAACACCATATATTTT. This chain joins TRBV28 and TRBJ1-3, with D maybe TRBD1 (5 bases). Germline-derived CDR1 and CDR2 are MDHEN and SYDVKM. CDR3 length: 17 residues. V was cut by 6 bases and J by 0 bases, with 18 bases left in between. The full variable domain, rest sourced from reference TRBV28 and TRBJ1-3, is DVKVTQSSRYLVKRTGEKVFLECVQDMDHENMFWYRQDPGLGLRLIYFSYDVKMKEKGDIPEGYSVSREKKERFSLILESASTNQTSMYLCASRNPGPTSSGNTIYFGEGSWLTVV.

In DNA form, the CDR3 reads TGTGCCAGCAGCCAAGACGCCTCTAACCCCTACGAGCAGTACTTC. The encoded protein is CASSQDASNPYEQYF. This chain connects TRBV4-2 to TRBJ2-7; D is ambiguous. The CDR3 is 15 amino acids. Germline V gene lookup returns CDR1 LGHNA and CDR2 YNFKEQ. Trimming shortened V by 0 bases and J by 2 bases, and 11 bases separated the two germline ends.

This clone came up once. This chain uses TRBV7-9 with TRBJ1-2, with 11 bases that match TRBD1. The length of the CDR3 is 15 residues. J gave up 8 bases and V 6 bases, and 11 bases lay outside the gene matches. Germline CDR1 and CDR2: SEHNR and FQNEAQ (reference sequence). The CDR3 region is CASSSNPGQGGGYTF. DNA for the CDR3: TGTGCCAGCAGTTCCAACCCGGGACAGGGGGGAGGCTACACCTTC.